The clone carrying this T cell receptor beta chain was recorded a few times. The record originates from a study of blood T cells in healthy people across ages. Through a sample-barcoded 5' primer and a J-beta primer mix, a second PCR was run for roughly 6 to 11 cycles. TCRdb redid the calling of the 5' RACE reads with MiXCR, one entry per CDR3 protein. Here the sample spans 850,000 or so distinct CDR3 sequences, around 28% being singletons. The receptor's source is an elderly woman in good health. Source material: blood.

The CDR3 reads CASSQSQQGRYGYTF. The DNA for the CDR3 is TGTGCCAGCAGCCAAAGTCAACAGGGCCGATATGGCTACACCTTC. The chain joins TRBV4-2 to TRBJ1-2; possible D gene TRBD1, 6 bases. The CDR3 has 15 amino acids. V was cut by 2 bases and J by 5 bases, with 15 bases left in between. Germline V gene lookup returns CDR1 LGHNA and CDR2 YNFKEQ.